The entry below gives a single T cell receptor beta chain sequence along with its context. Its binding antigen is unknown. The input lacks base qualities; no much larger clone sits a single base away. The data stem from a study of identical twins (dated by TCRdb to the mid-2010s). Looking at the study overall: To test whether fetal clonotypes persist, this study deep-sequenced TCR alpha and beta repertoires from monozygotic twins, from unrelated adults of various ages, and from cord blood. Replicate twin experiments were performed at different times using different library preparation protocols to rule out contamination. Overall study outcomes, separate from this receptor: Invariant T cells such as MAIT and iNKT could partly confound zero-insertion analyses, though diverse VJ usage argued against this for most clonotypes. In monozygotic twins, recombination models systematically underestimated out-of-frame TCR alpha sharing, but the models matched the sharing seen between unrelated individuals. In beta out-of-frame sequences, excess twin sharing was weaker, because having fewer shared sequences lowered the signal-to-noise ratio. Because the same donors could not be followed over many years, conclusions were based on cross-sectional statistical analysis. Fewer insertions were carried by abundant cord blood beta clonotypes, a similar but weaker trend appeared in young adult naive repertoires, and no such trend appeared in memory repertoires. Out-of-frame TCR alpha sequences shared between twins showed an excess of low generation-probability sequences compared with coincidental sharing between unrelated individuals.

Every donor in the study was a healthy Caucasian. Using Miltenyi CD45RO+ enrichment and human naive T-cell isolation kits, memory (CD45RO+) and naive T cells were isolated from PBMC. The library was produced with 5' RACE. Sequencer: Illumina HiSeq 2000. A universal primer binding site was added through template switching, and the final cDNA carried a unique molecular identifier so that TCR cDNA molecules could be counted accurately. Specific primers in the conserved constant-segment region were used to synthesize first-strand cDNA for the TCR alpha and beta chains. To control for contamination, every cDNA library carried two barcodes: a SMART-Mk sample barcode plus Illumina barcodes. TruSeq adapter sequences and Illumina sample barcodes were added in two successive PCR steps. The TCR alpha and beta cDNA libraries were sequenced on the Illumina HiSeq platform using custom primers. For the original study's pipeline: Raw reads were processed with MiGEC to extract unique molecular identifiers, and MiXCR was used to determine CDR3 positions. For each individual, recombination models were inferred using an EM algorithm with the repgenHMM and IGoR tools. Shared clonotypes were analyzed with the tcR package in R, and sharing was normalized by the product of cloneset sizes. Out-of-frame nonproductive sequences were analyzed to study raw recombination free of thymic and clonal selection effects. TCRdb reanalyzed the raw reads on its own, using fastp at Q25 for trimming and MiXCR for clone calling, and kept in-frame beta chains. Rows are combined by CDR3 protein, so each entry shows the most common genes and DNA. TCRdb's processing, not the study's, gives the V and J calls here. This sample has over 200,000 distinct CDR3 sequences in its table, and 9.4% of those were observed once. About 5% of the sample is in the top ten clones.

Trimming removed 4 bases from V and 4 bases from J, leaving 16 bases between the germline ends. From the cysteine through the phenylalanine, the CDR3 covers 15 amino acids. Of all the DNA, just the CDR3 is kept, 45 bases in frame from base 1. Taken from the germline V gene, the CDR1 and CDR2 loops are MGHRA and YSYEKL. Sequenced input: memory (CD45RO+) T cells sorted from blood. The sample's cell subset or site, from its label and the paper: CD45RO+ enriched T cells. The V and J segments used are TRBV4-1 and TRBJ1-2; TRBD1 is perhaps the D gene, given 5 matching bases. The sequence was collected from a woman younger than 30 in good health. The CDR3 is CASSPLQTGAYGYTF. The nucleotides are TGCGCCAGCAGCCCCCTTCAAACAGGCGCCTATGGCTACACCTTC.